This T cell receptor (beta chain) is drawn from a study of OX40 agonist ivuxolimab in advanced cancers. In the study overall: Ivuxolimab doses were 0.01, 0.1, 0.3, 1.5, 3 or 10 mg/kg every 2 weeks. Head and neck, renal cell, melanoma or hepatocellular carcinoma were the cancers that dose-escalation patients had.

Generated by immunoSEQ multiplex PCR, the TCRdb table keeps only in-frame clones and is missing some. The table includes tens of thousands of clones, 85% to 90% detected once. Study-wide points: At 0.1 to 3.0 mg/kg, clonal expansion of CD4+ and CD8+ blood T cells had occurred by week 6.

V lost 1 base and J lost 2, with 11 bases in between. The CDR3 contains 15 residues. Germline CDR1 KGHSH, CDR2 LQKENI. Of note for this clone: Its antigen is unidentified.

The rearrangement links TRBV18 to TRBJ2-5; unclear D gene. The sequencing here drew on CD4+ or CD8+ T cells sorted from blood, taken in a trial of the OX40 agonist ivuxolimab. This TCR came from an adult with an advanced solid tumor such as melanoma, head and neck, liver or kidney cancer. CDR3 sequence (DNA): TGTGCCAGCTCACCACGGCTACAATCGCAAGAGACCCAGTACTTC. Encoded protein: CASSPRLQSQETQYF.